The T cell receptor (beta chain) under discussion was sequenced for a study of CD8 T cells in Susac syndrome. Negative isolation was used for CD8+ and CD4+ T cells, and FACS enrichment was applied to TEMRA cells. CDR3 length equals 14 residues. The germline V gene has CDR1 SGHVS and CDR2 FQNEAQ. Deletions cut 4 bases from V and 8 bases from J, with 17 bases between. RNA was extracted with the RNeasy kit, and a quantity of roughly 0.5 to 1 ug was reverse transcribed using random hexamers. A single record per CDR3 protein comes from TCRdb applying MiXCR to the immunoSEQ multiplex PCR reads. The data show around 300,000 distinct CDR3 sequences, roughly 85% seen once.

The chain carries TRBV7-8 and TRBJ1-2; no firm D call. This clonotype was sampled from a human donor with multiple sclerosis. Sequenced: CD8+ T cells from PBMCs. CDR3 in amino acids: CASSSQNRPDGYTF. The CDR3 DNA reads as TGTGCCAGCAGCTCACAAAATAGACCGGACGGCTACACCTTC.